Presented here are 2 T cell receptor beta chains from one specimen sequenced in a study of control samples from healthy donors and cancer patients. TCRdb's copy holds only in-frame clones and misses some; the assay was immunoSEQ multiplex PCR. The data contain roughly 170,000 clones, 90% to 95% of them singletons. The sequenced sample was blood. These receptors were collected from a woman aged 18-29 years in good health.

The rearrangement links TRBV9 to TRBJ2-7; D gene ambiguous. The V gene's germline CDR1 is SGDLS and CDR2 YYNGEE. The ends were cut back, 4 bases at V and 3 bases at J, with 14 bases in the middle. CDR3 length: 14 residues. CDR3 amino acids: CASSPLPGLYEQYF. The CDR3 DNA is TGTGCCAGCAGCCCACTACCGGGCCTCTACGAGCAGTACTTC.

CDR3 nucleotides: TGTGCCAGCAGTTCCAGACAAGGAAACACCATATATTTT. Amino acid sequence: CASSSRQGNTIYF. V usage is TRBV6-6 and J usage is TRBJ1-3; D gene ambiguous. The CDR3 totals 13 residues. Trimming shortened V by 4 bases and J by 4 bases, and 8 bases separated the two germline ends. Germline V gene data show CDR1 as MNHNY and CDR2 as SVGAGI (reference sequence).